This T cell receptor beta chain was obtained from a study of CD8 T cells in ankylosing spondylitis (dated by TCRdb to 2016 to 2017). In terms of the full investigation: T cell receptor beta repertoires were profiled in healthy donors and ankylosing spondylitis patients so that disease-linked TCR variants could be found. The full study cohort comprised roughly 24 ankylosing spondylitis patients and over a hundred healthy donors. Peripheral blood was sampled, and synovial fluid was additionally collected from ankylosing spondylitis patients. Study-wide conclusions, independent of this receptor: Some motif variants had previously been reported in the synovial fluid and blood of reactive arthritis patients, which suggests shared mechanisms of disease initiation. Blood from ankylosing spondylitis patients appeared to be characterized by a TCR beta motif composed of roughly eight highly homologous amino acid variants. The disease-linked clones were reported as significantly enriched in matched synovial fluid samples from ankylosing spondylitis patients. The disease-linked clones had a CD8+ phenotype and were found at relatively low frequencies in peripheral blood.

This clonotype occurred a few times. Its specific antigen is unknown. Per-base qualities were not stored, and no clone one base away is much larger. Sequenced on an Illumina HiSeq 2500. TCR beta libraries were prepared by quantitative 5'-RACE with molecular barcodes. The authors processed their data as follows. A new computational method, built on a probabilistic model of VDJ rearrangement, was used to identify disease-linked TCR variants. The public reads were reprocessed in TCRdb via fastp at Q25 and MiXCR, keeping in-frame beta chains. CDR3 protein duplicates are merged, each entry listing the most common genes and DNA. Clone size and V and J calls follow TCRdb, not the original study. The sample table holds a few hundred thousand distinct CDR3 sequences, of which 10% to 15% were seen once. Around 7% of the sample is taken by the ten largest. The TCR comes from a male donor with ankylosing spondylitis. The sample comprised blood, either unsorted or a sorted T cell fraction (not recorded which).

The base sequence is TGTGCCAGCAGCTCAGACAGGGATCACACCGGGGAGCTGTTTTTT. This yields the protein CASSSDRDHTGELFF. The rearranged segments are TRBV12-3 or TRBV12-4 and TRBJ2-2, with 7 middle bases fitting TRBD1. Its CDR3 holds 15 amino acids, cysteine through phenylalanine. Kept here is only the CDR3 DNA, which spans 45 bases and is read in frame from base 1. Trimmed from V: 6 bases; trimmed from J: 3 bases; junction bases lacking a gene match: 7.